This T cell receptor (beta chain) emerged from a study of radiation and T cells in renal cell carcinoma. Study in general: Nephrectomy followed 15 Gy stereotactic body radiation by 4 weeks.

In its sample, this clone was seen once. Antigen: not known. The germline V gene has CDR1 SGDLS and CDR2 YYNGEE. Trimming removed 1 base at V and 6 bases at J, with 11 bases between. CDR3 length: 14 amino acids. Overall study findings and caveats: Top tumor clonotypes rose in blood 2 weeks post-radiation, then contracted. No pretreatment tumor biopsies were available for baseline clonotypes.

The method was immunoSEQ multiplex PCR; TCRdb's version includes in-frame clones alone and lacks a portion of them. The sample has 100,000 to 150,000 clones, about 81% seen once. Noted time point: blood 2 weeks post-SBRT. Stated treatment: 15 Gy SBRT to primary tumor, nephrectomy 4 weeks later. The tumor was a clear cell renal cell carcinoma. This TCR was sampled from an older woman with renal cell carcinoma. Here the sequenced sample was blood, taken from a patient whose treatment included radiotherapy and nephrectomy. The chain has TRBV9 and TRBJ2-1, with TRBD1 as a possible D gene (6 bases). The CDR3 nucleotides read TGTGCCAGCAGCGTAACAGGGATGGTCAATGAGCAGTTCTTC. Translated, it gives CASSVTGMVNEQFF.